A selection of T cell receptor beta chains follows, all from one sample in a study of T cell changes during pregnancy in multiple sclerosis. TCRdb's table, derived via immunoSEQ multiplex PCR, lists solely in-frame clones and lacks some. The sample carries tens of thousands of clones, about nine tenths recorded once. This specimen consisted of CD4+ T cells from peripheral blood mononuclear cells, obtained after pregnancy. These receptors came from a female donor in good health, enrolled as a control in a pregnancy study. Both conserved end residues are trimmed from each CDR3.

TRBV10-3	TRBJ2-3	AISREGSGIPDTQY
TRBV5-1	TRBJ2-3	ASSRTSQASDTQY
TRBV5-4	TRBJ2-1	ASSLGSRNEQF
TRBV28	TRBJ1-4	ASSLEQGGEKLF
TRBV21-1	TRBJ2-7	ASSSGTEVYEQY
TRBV30	TRBJ1-1	AWRDRGSIGTEAF
TRBV5-4	TRBJ2-1	ASSFEQGGYNEQF
TRBV5-1	TRBJ2-5	ASAYPEETQY
TRBV14	TRBJ2-7	ASSPLGGISYEQY
TRBV4-1	TRBJ2-2	ASRHVLRGANTGELF
TRBV28	TRBJ2-3	ASSPGIAGITDTQY
TRBV27	TRBJ1-2	ASRSITGNYGYT
TRBV6-5	TRBJ1-2	ASSSPGQGNGYT
TRBV30	TRBJ1-3	AWSFPDSSGNTIY